This T cell receptor (beta chain) was obtained from a study of blood T cells in healthy people across ages. Study conclusions and caveats: Relative to aged donors, long-lived donors carried more naive CD4+ cells and displayed higher diversity. The lack of PBMC sorting stopped any conclusive naive versus antigen-experienced comparison.

Using a J-beta primer mix together with a sample-barcoded 5' primer, a second PCR was run for roughly 7 to 12 cycles. A tag from a template-switch adaptor with 12 random nucleotides marked each cDNA molecule. TCRdb recomputed calls from the 5' RACE reads with MiXCR, one row per CDR3 protein. The data show 780,000 or so distinct CDR3 sequences, with more than 55% seen just once and under 30% held by the top ten. Germline V gives CDR1 DFQATT, CDR2 SNEGSKA (reference sequence). The ends lost 2 bases at V and 3 bases at J; junction bases unmatched: 3. This CDR3 is 13 amino acids long. About this clonotype itself: The antigen is not known.

The sequenced sample consisted of blood. This clonotype was sampled from a man between 40 and 49 years old in good health. This chain joins TRBV20-1 and TRBJ1-1, with 7 bases fitting TRBD1. The DNA for the CDR3 is TGCAGTGCTAGAAGGGACAGCGACACTGAAGCTTTCTTT. Its translation is CSARRDSDTEAFF.